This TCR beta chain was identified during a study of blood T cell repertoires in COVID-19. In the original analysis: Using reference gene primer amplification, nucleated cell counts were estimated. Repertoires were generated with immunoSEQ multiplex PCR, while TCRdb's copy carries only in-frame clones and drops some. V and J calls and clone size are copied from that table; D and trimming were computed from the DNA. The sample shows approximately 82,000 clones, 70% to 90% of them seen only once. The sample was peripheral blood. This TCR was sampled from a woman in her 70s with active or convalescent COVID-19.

The CDR3 nucleotides read TGCGCCAGCAGCCAAGGGGGACAGTCTACCTATGGCTACACCTTC. Translating it yields CASSQGGQSTYGYTF. The J gene is TRBJ1-2, the V gene TRBV4-3; 7 bases are a match to TRBD1. J was trimmed by 4 bases and V by 1 base; bases with no gene match: 6. The length of the CDR3 is 15 residues. Germline values: CDR1 LGHNA, CDR2 YSLEER.